Each of the 10 T cell receptor beta chains below was sequenced from the same sample in a study of blood T cell repertoires in COVID-19. Measured with immunoSEQ multiplex PCR; TCRdb has only the in-frame clones, and not every one. The sample yields about 250,000 clones, approximately 88% seen once. Sequencing used peripheral blood. The receptors were gathered from a woman in her 30s with COVID-19, enrolled during active disease.

The J gene is TRBJ1-4, the V gene TRBV28, with D unresolved. V lost 4 bases and J lost 10, with 13 bases in between. Germline CDR1 is MDHEN and CDR2 is SYDVKM. The CDR3 is 13 amino acids. The chain's CDR3 is CASSSTTLGKLFF. The CDR3 coding sequence is TGTGCCAGCAGTTCAACCACCCTCGGAAAACTGTTTTTT.

CDR3 nucleotide sequence: TGTGCCAGCAGTTACTCGGAACAGATGAACACCATATATTTT. Translation gives CASSYSEQMNTIYF. The V call is TRBV6-2 or TRBV6-3, the J call TRBJ1-3; D is undetermined. Trimming removed 0 bases from V and 7 bases from J, with 10 bases in between. The CDR3 contains 14 residues. The germline V gene encodes CDR1 MNHEY and CDR2 SVGEGT.

In DNA form, the CDR3 reads TGTGCCAGCAGCTCTTACCGGACTAGCGGGGGGAGGGATACGCAGTATTTT. As protein: CASSSYRTSGGRDTQYF. The chain uses TRBV7-6 and TRBJ2-3; 14 nucleotides align to TRBD2. The V gene's germline CDR1 is SGHVS and CDR2 FNYEAQ. V gave up 4 bases and J gave up 6 bases; unmatched junction bases: 9. This CDR3 spans 17 amino acids.

This chain connects TRBV4-3 to TRBJ2-3, with a possible D match to TRBD1 (5 bases). CDR1 and CDR2 (germline): LGHNA, YSLEER. The CDR3 has 16 amino acids. V lost 0 bases and J 1 base, leaving 11 bases between the germline ends. The CDR3 is CASSQEGRGGTDTQYF. Here the CDR3 DNA reads TGCGCCAGCAGCCAAGAAGGTAGGGGCGGCACAGATACGCAGTATTTT.

This clone has a handful of counts. This sequence joins TRBV6-1 and TRBJ2-3, with TRBD1 identical over 8 bases. The V segment lost 1 base and the J segment 1 base; nucleotides outside the gene matches: 7. CDR3 length: 17 residues. The germline V gene has CDR1 MNHNS and CDR2 SASEGT. The CDR3 protein is CASSEVLAQGGTDTQYF. The CDR3 DNA sequence: TGTGCCAGCAGTGAAGTTTTGGCACAGGGGGGCACAGATACGCAGTATTTT.

V is TRBV11-2 and J is TRBJ2-1; 12 bases are shared with TRBD2. The V segment lost 4 bases and the J segment 6 bases; nucleotides outside the gene matches: 7. Germline CDR1 is SGHAT and CDR2 is FQNNGV. This CDR3 has 16 amino acids. CDR3 sequence (DNA): TGTGCCAGCAGCTCTCCTAGCGGGGGGGCCTTCAATGAGCAGTTCTTC. Translated: CASSSPSGGAFNEQFF.

V is TRBV27 and J is TRBJ2-5, with D unresolved. Deletions cut 0 bases from V and 5 bases from J, with 16 bases between. The CDR3 has 16 residues. CDR1 is MNHEY, CDR2 SMNVEV, per germline (reference sequence). CDR3 in amino acids: CASSLSTARSRETQYF. DNA for the CDR3: TGTGCCAGCAGTTTATCGACGGCTAGGTCAAGGGAGACCCAGTACTTC.

V usage is TRBV19 and J usage is TRBJ1-2; D unclear. The CDR3 totals 14 residues. V was shortened by 5 bases and J by 1 base, with 11 bases between the two germline ends. CDR1 is LNHDA and CDR2 is SQIVND in the germline V gene (reference sequence). The DNA for the CDR3 is TGTGCCAGTAGTGTCATTCAGGTTAACTATGGCTACACCTTC. Its translation is CASSVIQVNYGYTF.

The chain has TRBV12-5 and TRBJ1-1; D remains ambiguous. With 7 bases removed from V and 0 bases from J, the gap between germline ends came to 24 bases. Germline assignment: CDR1 LGHNT and CDR2 FRNRAP. This CDR3 comprises 18 residues. For the CDR3, the DNA is TGTGCTAGTGAATTGCGCAGGAGGTCGACATCAGTGAACACTGAAGCTTTCTTT. Protein sequence: CASELRRRSTSVNTEAFF. The entire variable domain, with the rest obtained from reference TRBV12-5 and TRBJ1-1, is as follows: DARVTQTPRHKVTEMGQEVTMRCQPILGHNTVFWYRQTMMQGLELLAYFRNRAPLDDSGMPKDRFSAEMPDATLATLKIQPSEPRDSAVYFCASELRRRSTSVNTEAFFGQGTRLTVV.

The rearrangement links TRBV6-2 or TRBV6-3 to TRBJ2-2; D is possibly TRBD2 (6 bases). The V end was cut by 0 bases, the J end by 2 bases, with 19 bases between. Per germline, CDR1 MNHEY and CDR2 SVGEGT. This CDR3 comprises 19 residues. The CDR3 loop is CASSYSYSGTSDNTGELFF. The CDR3 DNA sequence: TGTGCCAGCAGTTACTCCTATTCGGGGACTTCTGACAACACCGGGGAGCTGTTTTTT.